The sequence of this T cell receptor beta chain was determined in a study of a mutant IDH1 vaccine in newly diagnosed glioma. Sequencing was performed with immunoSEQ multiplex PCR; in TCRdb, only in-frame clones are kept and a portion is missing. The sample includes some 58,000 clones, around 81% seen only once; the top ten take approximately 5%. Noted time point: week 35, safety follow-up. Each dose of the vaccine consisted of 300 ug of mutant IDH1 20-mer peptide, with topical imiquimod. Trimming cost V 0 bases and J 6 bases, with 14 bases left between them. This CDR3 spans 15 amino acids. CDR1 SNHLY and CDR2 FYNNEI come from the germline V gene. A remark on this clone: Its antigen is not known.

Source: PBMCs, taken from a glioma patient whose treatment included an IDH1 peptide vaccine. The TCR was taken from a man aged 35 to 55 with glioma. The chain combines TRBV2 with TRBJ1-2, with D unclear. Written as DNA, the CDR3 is TGTGCCAGCAGTGAAGCGCGCCCCAGGCCCGATGGCTACACCTTC. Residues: CASSEARPRPDGYTF.